The 24 T cell receptor beta chains given below trace back to one sample, sequenced in a study of T cell changes during pregnancy in multiple sclerosis. Profiled with immunoSEQ multiplex PCR; TCRdb holds only in-frame clones, not every one. Among about 51,000 clones listed, 90% to 95% were seen once. Sequenced here: CD4+ T cells from peripheral blood mononuclear cells, sampled in the second trimester of pregnancy. The receptors originated from a female donor with multiple sclerosis, enrolled in a pregnancy study.

This clone is a singleton in its sample. J is TRBJ2-7 and V is TRBV2; possible D gene TRBD1, 6 bases. CDR1 and CDR2 (germline): SNHLY, FYNNEI. The CDR3 spans 13 residues. V lost 6 bases and J 1 base, leaving 10 bases between the germline ends. The CDR3 here is CASRRDTSYEQYF. CDR3 sequence (DNA): TGTGCCAGCAGACGGGACACTTCCTACGAGCAGTACTTC.

This chain connects TRBV16 to TRBJ1-1; the match to TRBD1 covers 11 bases. J was trimmed by 8 bases and V by 4 bases; bases with no gene match: 12. Germline assignment: CDR1 KGHSY and CDR2 FQNENV. The CDR3 loop spans 16 amino acids. The CDR3 protein is CASSRSGTGGRAEAFF. The CDR3 DNA reads TGTGCCAGCAGCCGATCCGGGACAGGGGGTCGAGCGGAAGCTTTCTTT.

CDR3 nucleotide sequence: TGTGCCAGCAGACAAGGGGGCGGCACAGATACGCAGTATTTT. This translates into CASRQGGGTDTQYF. The chain combines TRBV9 with TRBJ2-3; 7 nucleotides align to TRBD1. CDR3 length equals 14 residues. The ends lost 5 bases at V and 1 base at J; junction bases unmatched: 4. CDR1 SGDLS and CDR2 YYNGEE come from the germline V gene.

This chain links TRBV19 with TRBJ1-6; 7 bases agree with TRBD1. Germline CDR1 and CDR2: LNHDA and SQIVND (reference sequence). V lost 7 bases and J lost 6; bases outside the gene matches: 12. This CDR3 is built from 16 residues. The CDR3 nucleotides read TGTGCCAGTACCACCCGGAGGACAGGCGTTAATTCACCCCTCCACTTT. This codes for CASTTRRTGVNSPLHF.

This sequence joins TRBV11-1 and TRBJ2-7; D remains unclear. Germline CDR1 SGHAT, CDR2 FQDESV (reference sequence). With 1 base removed from V and 0 bases from J, the gap between germline ends came to 10 bases. CDR3 length: 15 residues. The CDR3 protein is CASSLGSHSSYEQYF. In DNA, the CDR3 is TGTGCCAGCAGCTTAGGGTCCCATAGCTCCTACGAGCAGTACTTC.

This sequence joins TRBV10-1 and TRBJ2-5, with 9 bases fitting TRBD1. The CDR3 is 16 amino acids. Trimming took 4 bases from V and 5 from J; bases not matched to a gene: 11. Germline-derived CDR1 and CDR2 are WNHNN and SYGVQD (reference sequence). CDR3 in DNA: TGCGCCAGCAGTGCTATACCGGGACAGGGTCCCGAGACCCAGTACTTC. Amino acids: CASSAIPGQGPETQYF.

Comment on this clone: The sample carries other DNA sequences with the same CDR3. This chain connects TRBV7-3 to TRBJ1-6; 9 nucleotides align to TRBD1. This CDR3 contains 15 residues. Looked up from germline, CDR1 is SGHTA and CDR2 is FQGTGA. V lost 2 bases to trimming and J lost 7 bases; unmatched junction nucleotides: 3. The CDR3 protein is CASSLGGTGNSPLHF. As DNA, the CDR3 is TGTGCCAGCAGCTTAGGGGGGACAGGGAATTCACCCCTCCACTTT.

The genes are TRBV7-3 and TRBJ2-1; TRBD1 might be the D (5 bases). CDR1 and CDR2 from the germline V gene are SGHTA and FQGTGA. Trimming pared 5 bases from V and 5 bases from J, leaving 10 bases between. The CDR3 extends over 13 amino acids. CDR3 loop: CASSRQFNNEQFF. DNA of the CDR3: TGTGCCAGCAGCCGACAGTTTAACAATGAGCAGTTCTTC.

The rearrangement links TRBV9 to TRBJ2-7, with D possibly being TRBD1 (6 bases). The CDR3 consists of 15 residues. V lost 1 base and J 7 bases, leaving 18 bases between the germline ends. Germline loops: CDR1 SGDLS, CDR2 YYNGEE. CDR3 region: CASSVSEQGSREQYF. The CDR3 region has the DNA TGTGCCAGCAGCGTATCTGAACAGGGTAGTAGGGAGCAGTACTTC.

This rearrangement joins TRBV7-2 to TRBJ1-6; D remains ambiguous. The germline V and J ends were trimmed by 5 bases and 2 bases, with 19 bases remaining between them. The CDR3 contains 18 residues. The germline CDR1 and CDR2 sequences are SGHTA and FQGNSA. CDR3 amino acids: CASSANRVAGAYNSPLHF. The CDR3 region has the DNA TGTGCCAGCAGCGCTAATAGAGTAGCGGGCGCCTATAATTCACCCCTCCACTTT.

The rearrangement uses TRBV2 and TRBJ1-1, with TRBD1 matching 9 bases. Per germline, CDR1 SNHLY and CDR2 FYNNEI. Trimming at V came to 6 bases and at J to 4 bases, leaving 9 bases not matched to a gene. This CDR3 is 15 amino acids long. This chain's CDR3 is CASRLTLGQGTEAFF. CDR3 nucleotide sequence: TGTGCCAGCAGATTAACACTGGGACAGGGCACTGAAGCTTTCTTT.

The rearrangement links TRBV27 to TRBJ1-2; 7 nucleotides agree with TRBD1. The CDR3 runs to 13 residues. V lost 6 bases, J lost 2 bases, and 3 bases stayed unmatched. Germline V lookup: CDR1 MNHEY, CDR2 SMNVEV (reference sequence). The DNA for the CDR3 is TGTGCCAGCAGCTACAGGGGCAACTATGGCTACACCTTC. This codes for CASSYRGNYGYTF.

The chain recombines TRBV15 with TRBJ1-3, with unresolved D. This CDR3 is built from 12 residues. The germline CDR1 and CDR2 sequences are LNHNV and YYDKDF (reference sequence). With 1 base removed from V and 11 bases from J, the gap between germline ends came to 9 bases. This chain's CDR3 is CATSRGAWAIYF. In DNA, the CDR3 is TGTGCCACCAGCAGAGGGGCGTGGGCCATATATTTT.

Here the CDR3 DNA reads TGTGCCTGGGGCCGGGACACCTATGGCTACACCTTC. This codes for CAWGRDTYGYTF. The chain couples TRBV30 to TRBJ1-2; a possible D gene is TRBD1 (6 bases). The V gene's germline CDR1 is GTSNPN and CDR2 SVGIG (reference sequence). The CDR3 extends over 12 amino acids. The ends were cut back, 5 bases at V and 4 bases at J, with 11 bases in the middle.

This sequence joins TRBV4-1 and TRBJ2-7, with D perhaps matching TRBD2 (6 bases). Looked up from germline, CDR1 is MGHRA and CDR2 is YSYEKL. Trimming removed 1 base at V and 6 bases at J, with 13 bases between. The CDR3 consists of 14 residues. For the CDR3, the DNA is TGCGCCAGCAGCCAAGGCCTAGGACTAAGCGAGCAGTACTTC. Amino acids: CASSQGLGLSEQYF.

The J gene is TRBJ1-2, the V gene TRBV10-3, with 9 bases lining up with TRBD1. The V gene's germline CDR1 is ENHRY and CDR2 SYGVKD. The V segment lost 6 bases and the J segment 6 bases; nucleotides outside the gene matches: 8. The CDR3 has 14 amino acids. CDR3 in amino acids: CAISVRGQGNGYTF. The CDR3 nucleotides read TGTGCCATCAGCGTCAGGGGACAGGGTAATGGCTACACCTTC.

The chain recombines TRBV7-2 with TRBJ2-4; 8 bases line up with TRBD2. J gave up 5 bases and V 0 bases, and 3 bases lay outside the gene matches. Germline V gene lookup returns CDR1 SGHTA and CDR2 FQGNSA. The CDR3 is 15 residues long. CDR3 nucleotides: TGTGCCAGCAGCTTAGCGAGACTAGCGCAAAACATTCAGTACTTC. Its protein product is CASSLARLAQNIQYF. Together with reference TRBV7-2 and TRBJ2-4, the CDR3 gives the full variable domain: GAGVSQSPSNKVTEKGKDVELRCDPISGHTALYWYRQSLGQGLEFLIYFQGNSAPDKSGLPSDRFSAERTGGSVSTLTIQRTQQEDSAVYLCASSLARLAQNIQYFGAGTRLSVL.

V gene TRBV7-2 combines with J gene TRBJ1-3, with TRBD1 as a possible D gene (5 bases). Germline V gene sequence: CDR1 SGHTA, CDR2 FQGNSA. This CDR3 is 15 amino acids long. Trimming removed 6 bases at V and 0 bases at J, with 12 bases between. CDR3 nucleotides: TGTGCCAGCAGTTCCCTGGGGGGCTCTGGAAACACCATATATTTT. Encoded protein: CASSSLGGSGNTIYF.

This sequence joins TRBV19 and TRBJ2-2; D may be TRBD2 (5 bases). This CDR3 region has 13 residues. V lost 5 bases and J lost 6, with 10 bases in between. CDR1 and CDR2 from the germline V gene are LNHDA and SQIVND (reference sequence). CDR3 sequence reads: CASSFLGAGELFF. The CDR3 DNA reads TGTGCCAGTAGTTTCCTGGGAGCCGGGGAGCTGTTTTTT.

The chain couples TRBV19 to TRBJ1-5; D is unresolved. CDR1 LNHDA and CDR2 SQIVND come from the germline V gene (reference sequence). This CDR3 has 14 amino acids. The V end lost 6 bases, the J end lost 0 bases, and 9 bases lay between the germline ends. The CDR3 loop is CASRGDNSNQPQHF. The CDR3 nucleotides are TGTGCCAGTAGGGGAGATAATAGCAATCAGCCCCAGCATTTT.

The V and J genes are TRBV5-1 and TRBJ1-1; 8 nucleotides match TRBD1. The V segment lost 3 bases and the J segment 3 bases; nucleotides outside the gene matches: 16. Germline V gives CDR1 SGHRS, CDR2 YFSETQ. The CDR3 length is 18 residues. The CDR3 sequence: CASSSKATPGGRDTEAFF. CDR3 DNA: TGCGCCAGCAGCTCTAAGGCCACCCCAGGGGGCAGGGACACTGAAGCTTTCTTT.

J is TRBJ2-3 and V is TRBV6-1; TRBD2 aligns across 12 bases. J gave up 3 bases and V 8 bases, and 6 bases lay outside the gene matches. From germline, CDR1 is MNHNS and CDR2 SASEGT. The CDR3 extends over 15 amino acids. This CDR3 is CASAPLAGGTDTQYF. The CDR3 DNA is TGTGCCAGCGCCCCGCTAGCGGGGGGGACAGATACGCAGTATTTT.

The chain has TRBV11-2 and TRBJ1-6; D perhaps matches TRBD1 (5 bases). The CDR3 loop spans 15 amino acids. Germline CDR1 SGHAT, CDR2 FQNNGV. V gave up 4 bases and J gave up 12 bases, with 19 bases separating them. CDR3 nucleotide sequence: TGTGCCAGCAGCTCAAGGGGACTTACCTTGGGACCCCTCCACTTT. Its translation: CASSSRGLTLGPLHF.

CDR3 bases: TGTGCCAGCATCATACAGGGGGGCGAGAACACTGAAGCTTTCTTT. This codes for CASIIQGGENTEAFF. The chain recombines TRBV5-5 with TRBJ1-1; 8 positions agree with TRBD1. The CDR3 covers 15 residues. Trimming cost V 6 bases and J 1 base; bases outside gene matches: 8. The germline CDR1 and CDR2 sequences are SGHKS and YYEKEE (reference sequence).